This T cell receptor (beta chain) was identified in a study of response to subunit inactivated influenza vaccine. Findings and limits, study-wide: T cells newly recruited by each seasonal influenza vaccination are few, the authors suggested.

TCRdb re-analysed the RT-PCR reads in MiXCR, keeping a single row per CDR3 protein. The data hold 150,000 to 200,000 distinct CDR3 sequences, with around 9.2% observed a single time. The CDR3 consists of 13 residues. V was shortened by 1 base and J by 6 bases, with 7 bases between the two germline ends. Germline V gives CDR1 SEHNR, CDR2 FQNEAQ (reference sequence). This clonotype has only a few counts. Its antigen is not known. The V and J genes are TRBV7-9 and TRBJ1-5; D unclear. The TCR comes from a man between 50 and 59 years old who received an inactivated influenza vaccine. This specimen was non-naive T cells sorted from PBMCs, taken on the day of vaccination. DNA of the CDR3: TGTGCCAGCAGCTTAGGCGGGATTCAGCCCCAGCATTTT. Translating gives CASSLGGIQPQHF. The whole variable domain, filled in from reference TRBV7-9 and TRBJ1-5, reads DTGVSQNPRHKITKRGQNVTFRCDPISEHNRLYWYRQTLGQGPEFLTYFQNEAQLEKSRLLSDRFSAERPKGSFSTLEIQRTEQGDSAMYLCASSLGGIQPQHFGDGTRLSIL.